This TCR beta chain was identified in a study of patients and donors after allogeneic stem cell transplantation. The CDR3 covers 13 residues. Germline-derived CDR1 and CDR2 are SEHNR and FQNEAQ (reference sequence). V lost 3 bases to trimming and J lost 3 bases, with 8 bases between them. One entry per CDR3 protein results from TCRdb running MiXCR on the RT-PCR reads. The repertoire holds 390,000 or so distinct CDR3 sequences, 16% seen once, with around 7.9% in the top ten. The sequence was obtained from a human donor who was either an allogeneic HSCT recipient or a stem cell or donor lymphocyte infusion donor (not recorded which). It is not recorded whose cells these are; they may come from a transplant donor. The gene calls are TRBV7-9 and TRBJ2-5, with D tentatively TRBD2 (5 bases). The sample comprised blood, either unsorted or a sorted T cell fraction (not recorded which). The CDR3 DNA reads TGTGCCAGCAGCTTTGTGGGAGAAGAGACCCAGTACTTC. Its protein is CASSFVGEETQYF.